This T cell receptor beta chain was identified in a study of T-cell reconstitution after alpha-beta-depleted transplantation in children. TCRbeta library construction was performed incorporating unique molecular identifiers. One entry per CDR3 protein, called by TCRdb with MiXCR from the PCR reads. The sample contains over 85,000 distinct CDR3 sequences, about a tenth of which appear only once. Many counts were recorded for this clonotype. CDR1 and CDR2 from the germline V gene are SQVTM and ANQGSEA. V shed 6 bases and J 9 bases; nucleotides not matched to a gene: 7. This CDR3 spans 12 amino acids. This receptor was taken from a human donor who donated a stem cell graft to a child with acute lymphoblastic leukemia. This specimen consisted of PBMCs from the stem cell graft donor, obtained from the stem cell graft. This rearrangement joins TRBV29-1 to TRBJ2-1; 8 nucleotides match TRBD1. The CDR3 bases are TGCAGCGTCGGGACAGGTGTGGGTGAGCAGTTCTTC. It is translated as CSVGTGVGEQFF.